This entry concerns a single TCR beta chain. The antigen is not known. The treatment: some 20 received Ad26.COV2.S at low or high dose, single or two shots; 5 received placebo; per-sample allocation not given. Sampling was done on day 63 after the first vaccine or placebo injection. The data are from a study of Ad26.COV2.S vaccination and SARS-CoV-2 variants. Overall study: Donor was in the COV1001 Ad26.COV2.S trial arm. Doses of Ad26.COV2.S were injected into muscle once or twice, 56 days apart.

Whole-study findings and limits: It was vaccine recipients, not placebo recipients, who had the higher spike-specific TCR breadth.

The CDR3 length is 13 residues. The germline gives CDR1 SEHNR, CDR2 FQNEAQ (reference sequence). V was pared by 4 bases and J by 8 bases, with 12 bases between. Repertoires were generated with immunoSEQ multiplex PCR, while TCRdb's copy carries only in-frame clones and drops some. The table shows around 350,000 clones, with 80% to 90% occurring only once. The rearrangement joins TRBV7-9 to TRBJ2-1; possibly TRBD2 for D (5 bases). This specimen consisted of peripheral blood, obtained in a trial of Ad26.COV2.S vaccine versus placebo. The receptor comes from a person between 18 and 60 years old who received the Ad26.COV2.S COVID-19 vaccine or a placebo. CDR3 DNA: TGTGCCAGCAGCTCAAGCGGTTCAGATGAGCAGTTCTTC. It yields the protein CASSSSGSDEQFF.